This is a list of T cell receptor beta chains from one sample in a study of post-analysis software for immune sequencing data. TCRdb used MiXCR to reprocess the PCR reads, holding one entry per CDR3 protein. The sample has 500,000 to 600,000 distinct CDR3 sequences, about 40% seen once. The sample comprised blood. Receptors were obtained from a girl aged 10 to 17 with multiple sclerosis. Each CDR3 is given with its conserved first and last residue. Each record gives: J gene, V gene, clone size, D gene, CDR3 protein, CDR3 DNA. D genes are given only for firm matches. Part of the rows lack a size; the others show once, few, many or a class for expanded clones.

>TRBJ2-5|TRBV29-1|few|NA
CSVQPGETQYF
TGCAGCGTACAGCCGGGGGAGACCCAGTACTTC
>TRBJ1-5|TRBV3-1|NA|NA
CASSQYVNQPQHF
TGTGCCAGCAGCCAATACGTCAATCAGCCCCAGCATTTT
>TRBJ2-7|TRBV4-1|NA|NA
CASSPRGNNYEQYF
TGCGCCAGCAGCCCGCGCGGGAACAACTACGAGCAGTACTTC
>TRBJ2-1|TRBV11-2|few|TRBD2
CASSWASGAYNEQFF
TGTGCCAGCAGCTGGGCTAGCGGGGCCTACAATGAGCAGTTCTTC
>TRBJ2-1|TRBV7-7|once|TRBD2
CASSGGTSGYNEQFF
TGTGCTAGCAGCGGCGGGACTAGCGGTTACAATGAGCAGTTCTTC
>TRBJ2-7|TRBV6-6|NA|TRBD1
CASSETTGATYEQYF
TGTGCCAGCAGCGAGACGACAGGGGCTACTTACGAGCAGTACTTC
>TRBJ2-7|TRBV5-1|NA|NA
CASSVTGKYEQYF
TGCGCCAGCAGCGTAACAGGGAAATACGAGCAGTACTTC
>TRBJ2-7|TRBV6-5|NA|NA
CASSVQGVRYEQYF
TGTGCCAGCAGTGTACAGGGAGTCCGTTACGAGCAGTACTTC
>TRBJ1-1|TRBV29-1|few|TRBD1
CSVDRWTGENTEAFF
TGCAGCGTAGATCGGTGGACAGGGGAGAACACTGAAGCTTTCTTT
>TRBJ2-3|TRBV6-6|NA|NA
CASRTARISTDTQYF
TGTGCCAGCAGGACAGCCCGAATTAGCACAGATACGCAGTATTTT
>TRBJ2-1|TRBV10-1|few|TRBD2
CASSGLAGGLSTYNEQFF
TGCGCCAGCAGTGGCCTAGCGGGAGGACTTTCCACTTACAATGAGCAGTTCTTC
>TRBJ2-7|TRBV11-3|few|NA
CASTVEGGPYEQYF
TGTGCCAGCACCGTAGAGGGGGGTCCCTACGAGCAGTACTTC
>TRBJ2-1|TRBV5-1|NA|NA
CASSPPGSHNEQFF
TGCGCCAGCAGCCCCCCGGGCTCCCACAATGAGCAGTTCTTC
>TRBJ2-1|TRBV5-4|few|TRBD2
CASSLPGGNNEQFF
TGTGCCAGCAGCTTGCCGGGGGGAAACAATGAGCAGTTCTTC
>TRBJ2-3|TRBV5-1|NA|NA
CASSLAVDGDTQYF
TGCGCCAGCAGCTTGGCCGTAGACGGGGATACGCAGTATTTT
>TRBJ2-1|TRBV29-1|few|NA
CSGTGASSYNEQFF
TGCAGCGGAACAGGAGCTAGCTCCTACAATGAGCAGTTCTTC
>TRBJ1-5|TRBV4-1|NA|NA
CASSQDWVRGGGNQPQHF
TGCGCCAGCAGCCAAGATTGGGTCAGGGGTGGGGGCAATCAGCCCCAGCATTTT
>TRBJ1-4|TRBV20-1|NA|NA
CSATGGRDEKLFF
TGCAGTGCTACTGGGGGCCGGGACGAAAAACTGTTTTTT
>TRBJ1-1|TRBV5-6|few|NA
CASSLIQGTAFF
TGTGCCAGCAGCTTGATTCAGGGTACAGCTTTCTTT
>TRBJ2-5|TRBV12-3/TRBV12-4|NA|NA
CASSFVGETQYF
TGTGCCAGCAGTTTTGTGGGAGAGACCCAGTACTTC
>TRBJ1-5|TRBV10-2|few|NA
CASSDGGNNQPQHF
TGCGCCAGCAGTGATGGGGGAAACAATCAGCCCCAGCATTTT
>TRBJ2-5|TRBV3-1|NA|NA
CASSQVKETQYF
TGTGCCAGCAGCCAAGTCAAAGAGACCCAGTACTTC
>TRBJ1-2|TRBV12-3/TRBV12-4|NA|NA
CASSHKARSYGYTF
TGTGCCAGCAGCCATAAGGCCAGGTCCTATGGCTACACCTTC
>TRBJ2-1|TRBV7-2|many|NA
CASSLGLGNEQFF
TGTGCCAGCAGCTTAGGGTTGGGCAATGAGCAGTTCTTC
>TRBJ2-2|TRBV20-1|NA|TRBD1
CSAGQGNTGELFF
TGCAGTGCGGGACAGGGGAACACCGGGGAGCTGTTTTTT
>TRBJ2-3|TRBV4-1|once|NA
CASSRASRADTQYF
TGTGCCAGCAGCCGGGCGAGTAGGGCAGATACGCAGTATTTT
>TRBJ2-1|TRBV30|NA|TRBD2
CAGAAGVHYNEQFF
TGTGCCGGGGCGGCGGGGGTTCACTACAATGAGCAGTTCTTC
>TRBJ1-5|TRBV6-2/TRBV6-3|NA|NA
CASSATTRNQPQHF
TGTGCCAGCAGTGCGACGACAAGAAATCAGCCCCAGCATTTT
>TRBJ2-7|TRBV7-2|many|NA
CASSLAAAYEQYF
TGTGCCAGCAGCTTGGCAGCAGCCTACGAGCAGTACTTC
>TRBJ2-6|TRBV20-1|once|NA
CSARRLQGDSRRGANALTF
TGCAGTGCTAGAAGACTCCAGGGGGACTCCCGAAGGGGGGCCAACGCCCTGACTTTC
>TRBJ1-3|TRBV11-3|few|TRBD1
CASSRQGGSGNTIYF
TGTGCCAGCAGCCGACAGGGAGGGTCCGGAAACACCATATATTTT
>TRBJ2-7|TRBV2|NA|TRBD1
CASSGTGEQYF
TGTGCCAGCAGTGGGACAGGCGAGCAGTACTTC
>TRBJ1-1|TRBV5-1|NA|TRBD1
CASSLEGQGNTEAFF
TGCGCCAGCAGCTTGGAGGGACAGGGGAACACTGAAGCTTTCTTT
>TRBJ2-7|TRBV7-6|NA|NA
CASSLVPARDSYEQYF
TGTGCCAGCAGCTTAGTACCGGCCAGGGACTCCTACGAGCAGTACTTC
>TRBJ2-7|TRBV6-1|NA|NA
CASSDREEMIPYEQYF
TGTGCCAGCAGTGACAGGGAGGAGATGATCCCCTACGAGCAGTACTTC
>TRBJ2-7|TRBV20-1|few|TRBD2
CSAKTSGKGEQYF
TGCAGTGCCAAGACTAGCGGGAAAGGCGAGCAGTACTTC
>TRBJ2-7|TRBV5-1|NA|NA
CASSLGQASTEQYF
TGCGCCAGCAGCTTGGGGCAGGCTAGTACCGAGCAGTACTTC
>TRBJ2-1|TRBV7-2|NA|NA
CASSLDRRGLFF
TGTGCCAGCAGCTTAGATCGACGGGGCCTGTTCTTC
>TRBJ2-1|TRBV6-9|NA|NA
CASRLHICILLCQQDQENEQFF
NA
>TRBJ2-5|TRBV11-2|few|TRBD2
CASRLSGTSIQETQYF
TGTGCCAGCAGACTTTCCGGGACTAGCATCCAAGAGACCCAGTACTTC
>TRBJ1-2|TRBV12-3/TRBV12-4|few|NA
CASSLGGPYYGYTF
TGTGCCAGCAGTTTGGGAGGGCCCTACTATGGCTACACCTTC
>TRBJ1-2|TRBV12-3/TRBV12-4|once|NA
CASSHILRTDVYYGYTF
TGTGCCAGTAGTCATATCCTTAGGACAGATGTATACTATGGCTACACCTTC
>TRBJ1-6|TRBV7-2|NA|TRBD1
CASSLAAGQRNSPLHF
TGTGCCAGCAGCTTAGCAGCGGGACAGAGGAATTCACCCCTCCACTTT
>TRBJ2-1|TRBV28|NA|NA
CASSLAWSGHNEQFF
TGTGCCAGCAGTTTGGCCTGGTCCGGGCACAATGAGCAGTTCTTC
>TRBJ1-1|TRBV5-1|NA|TRBD1
CASSLATGTGVPEAFF
TGCGCCAGCAGCCTCGCTACCGGGACAGGGGTTCCCGAAGCTTTCTTT
>TRBJ2-5|TRBV6-2/TRBV6-3|NA|TRBD1
CASSKRTGGETQYF
TGTGCCAGCAGTAAACGGACAGGGGGGGAGACCCAGTACTTC
>TRBJ2-1|TRBV29-1|NA|NA
CSVGTEQFF
TGCAGCGTCGGCACTGAGCAGTTCTTC